One sample yielded the 27 T cell receptor beta chains listed below, sequenced in a study of long-term antiretroviral therapy in people with HIV. The authors ran the immunoSEQ assay, v3.0, at survey level. The data were produced by immunoSEQ multiplex PCR, yet TCRdb's version contains in-frame clones alone and is incomplete. The table lists some 30,000 clones, 90% to 95% of them singletons. The sequences come from unsorted PBMCs, collected roughly 7.1 years after starting antiretroviral therapy. The receptors shown here come from a man in his fifties with HIV.

This rearrangement joins TRBV19 to TRBJ1-4; no reliable D call. CDR3 length: 11 amino acids. CDR1 is LNHDA and CDR2 is SQIVND in the germline V gene (reference sequence). The germline V and J ends were trimmed by 3 bases and 8 bases, with 4 bases remaining between them. CDR3 nucleotide sequence: TGTGCCAGTAGTATTGCAGAAAAACTGTTTTTT. Its translation: CASSIAEKLFF.

This clone was seen a few times. The chain joins TRBV6-5 to TRBJ1-1; D unclear. Germline V gene data show CDR1 as MNHEY and CDR2 as SVGAGI. The CDR3 is made up of 15 amino acids. The V and J ends lost 2 bases and 1 base respectively, with 11 bases between them. This CDR3 reads CASSYRGRANTEAFF. DNA for the CDR3: TGTGCCAGCAGTTACCGAGGGAGGGCGAACACTGAAGCTTTCTTT.

The chain uses TRBV30 and TRBJ1-1, with 8 positions matching TRBD1. The CDR3 has 15 amino acids. Germline CDR1 reads GTSNPN; CDR2 reads SVGIG (reference sequence). After removal of 5 bases from V and 0 bases from J, the junction contained 8 bases not matched to a gene. The CDR3 coding sequence is TGTGCCTGGTCATCCGGGACAGGTATGAACACTGAAGCTTTCTTT. It specifies CAWSSGTGMNTEAFF.

The chain uses TRBV7-9 and TRBJ2-7, with D perhaps TRBD1 (5 bases). V was trimmed by 8 bases and J by 2 bases, leaving 7 bases between them. Looked up from germline, CDR1 is SEHNR and CDR2 is FQNEAQ (reference sequence). The CDR3 consists of 11 residues. This CDR3 reads CASGAAYEQYF. CDR3 bases: TGTGCCAGCGGGGCAGCCTACGAGCAGTACTTC.

This rearrangement joins TRBV19 to TRBJ1-5; perhaps TRBD1 as D (6 bases). Germline V gene sequence: CDR1 LNHDA, CDR2 SQIVND (reference sequence). The CDR3 sequence is 14 residues long. V was trimmed by 6 bases and J by 2 bases, leaving 11 bases between them. CDR3 in amino acids: CASRDSGGNQPQHF. CDR3 nucleotides: TGTGCCAGTAGGGACAGTGGGGGCAATCAGCCCCAGCATTTT.

The rearrangement joins TRBV7-2 to TRBJ2-7, with D hard to call. The V gene's germline CDR1 is SGHTA and CDR2 FQGNSA. Trimming pared 5 bases from V and 1 base from J, leaving 9 bases between. This CDR3 contains 13 residues. DNA of the CDR3: TGTGCCAGCAGCCCGACCGAATCCTACGAGCAGTACTTC. This translates into CASSPTESYEQYF.

This sequence joins TRBV30 and TRBJ1-6, with D perhaps matching TRBD1 (5 bases). CDR1 is GTSNPN and CDR2 is SVGIG in the germline V gene (reference sequence). V lost 1 base and J lost 7, with 5 bases in between. This CDR3 has 12 residues. CDR3 sequence reads: CAWSEGNSPLHF. As DNA, the CDR3 is TGTGCCTGGAGTGAGGGGAATTCACCCCTCCACTTT.

Concerning this clone: One end of the junction fails to match germline, which may point to a read error. Other DNA sequences in this sample translate to the same CDR3. This rearrangement joins TRBV5-1 to TRBJ2-6; D gene unclear. The CDR3 loop spans 17 amino acids. Germline V gene lookup returns CDR1 SGHRS and CDR2 YFSETQ. The CDR3 DNA reads TGCGCTAGCAGCTTGGCCTTACAGAGCTCTGGGGCCAACGTCCTGACTTTC. Protein product: CASSLALQSSGANVLTF. Full variable domain (remainder filled in from reference TRBV5-1 and TRBJ2-6): KAGVTQTPRYLIKTRGQQVTLSCSPISGHRSVSWYQQTPGQGLQFLFEYFSETQRNKGNFPGRFSGRQFSNSRSEMNVSTLELGDSALYLCASSLALQSSGANVLTFGAGSRLTVL.

J is TRBJ1-1 and V is TRBV6-5; D call uncertain. The CDR3 is 13 amino acids. Germline-derived CDR1 and CDR2 are MNHEY and SVGAGI. V was shortened by 5 bases and J by 1 base, with 8 bases between the two germline ends. CDR3: CASSTGWNTEAFF. The CDR3 region has the DNA TGTGCCAGCAGTACGGGCTGGAACACTGAAGCTTTCTTT.

On this clone itself: The identical CDR3 is also encoded by other nucleotide sequences in the sample. The rearrangement links TRBV6-5 to TRBJ1-2; tentatively, D is TRBD1 (6 bases). The CDR3 runs 13 residues. Germline V gives CDR1 MNHEY, CDR2 SVGAGI. Trimming cost V 0 bases and J 7 bases, with 9 bases left between them. CDR3 sequence reads: CASSYSQGSGYTF. The CDR3 DNA follows: TGTGCCAGCAGTTACTCACAGGGCAGTGGCTACACCTTC.

The rearrangement uses TRBV6-5 and TRBJ2-7, with TRBD1 matching 10 bases. The germline CDR1 and CDR2 sequences are MNHEY and SVGAGI. The CDR3 spans 14 residues. The V gene end was trimmed by 4 bases and the J gene end by 6 bases; junction bases not matched to a gene: 6. CDR3 nucleotide sequence: TGTGCCAGCAGTTGGGGGACAGGGGCCGGCGAGCAGTACTTC. Translating it yields CASSWGTGAGEQYF.

CDR3 nucleotide sequence: TGTGCCAGCAGCCCGGGGGGGCCGGGGGAGCAGTTCTTC. Encoded protein: CASSPGGPGEQFF. The J gene is TRBJ2-1, the V gene TRBV7-7; 8 bases agree with TRBD2. Trimming at V came to 5 bases and at J to 10 bases, leaving 7 bases not matched to a gene. CDR1 is SSHAT and CDR2 is FNYEAQ in the germline V gene (reference sequence). This CDR3 contains 13 residues.

The CDR3 DNA is TGTGCCAGCAACTGGGGGATACTACCCGACAATGAGCAGTTCTTC. Protein product: CASNWGILPDNEQFF. V is TRBV6-6 and J is TRBJ2-1; D possibly matches TRBD1 or TRBD2 (5 bases each). Trimming took off 7 bases at V and 5 bases at J, with 18 bases between the two ends. Germline CDR1 MNHNY, CDR2 SVGAGI (reference sequence). The CDR3 contains 15 residues.

CDR3 nucleotides: TGCAGCGTTGAAGCGGGGGACAGGGACTACGAGCAGTACTTC. Translated, it gives CSVEAGDRDYEQYF. The rearrangement joins TRBV29-1 to TRBJ2-7, with TRBD1 matching over 9 bases. Looked up from germline, CDR1 is SQVTM and CDR2 is ANQGSEA. This CDR3 region has 14 residues. V was pared by 1 base and J by 3 bases, with 4 bases of the junction left unmatched.

The V call is TRBV14, the J call TRBJ1-4, with 8 bases identical to TRBD1. With V trimmed by 5 bases and J by 6 bases, 8 bases remained unmatched. CDR3 length equals 15 residues. Germline values: CDR1 SGHDN, CDR2 FVKESK. The CDR3 bases are TGTGCCAGCAGCTCGGGACAGGCCGGTGATGAAAAACTGTTTTTT. Residues: CASSSGQAGDEKLFF.

The gene calls are TRBV6-1 and TRBJ2-7; D may be TRBD2 (5 bases). Germline-derived CDR1 and CDR2 are MNHNS and SASEGT. The CDR3 sequence is 15 residues long. V was pared by 2 bases and J by 5 bases, with 16 bases between. CDR3 loop: CASSESGGSAHEQYF. In nucleotides, the CDR3 is TGTGCCAGCAGTGAAAGCGGCGGTAGCGCCCACGAGCAGTACTTC.

The chain combines TRBV11-2 with TRBJ2-3; 7 nucleotides line up with TRBD2. The CDR3 loop spans 17 amino acids. Germline CDR1 reads SGHAT; CDR2 reads FQNNGV. The V gene end was trimmed by 1 base and the J gene end by 0 bases; junction bases not matched to a gene: 7. The CDR3 DNA reads as TGTGCCAGCAGCTTAGTAGGGGACTACTCTAGCACAGATACGCAGTATTTT. Protein product: CASSLVGDYSSTDTQYF.

CDR3 nucleotide sequence: TGTGCCAGCAGGGGGACAGGGAGAAACACCGGGGAGCTGTTTTTT. It specifies CASRGTGRNTGELFF. V and J are TRBV2 and TRBJ2-2; TRBD1 aligns across 9 bases. The CDR3 loop spans 15 amino acids. Germline trimming cut 6 bases from V and 2 bases from J; bases unmatched to any gene: 4. Per the germline V gene, CDR1 is SNHLY and CDR2 is FYNNEI.

V and J are TRBV14 and TRBJ2-4, with D perhaps being TRBD1 or TRBD2 (5 bases each). CDR1 and CDR2 from the germline V gene are SGHDN and FVKESK. This CDR3 is built from 15 residues. V was pared by 5 bases and J by 1 base, with 12 bases between. DNA of the CDR3: TGTGCCAGCAGCATTCACGAGGGGGCCAAAAACATTCAGTACTTC. Its translation: CASSIHEGAKNIQYF.

This sequence joins TRBV19 and TRBJ2-7; D gene uncertain. CDR1 and CDR2 (germline): LNHDA, SQIVND (reference sequence). CDR3 length equals 13 residues. V was shortened by 2 bases and J by 3 bases, with 8 bases between the two germline ends. CDR3 protein: CASSILLYYEQYF. The CDR3 region has the DNA TGTGCCAGTAGTATACTGCTTTACTACGAGCAGTACTTC.

The J gene is TRBJ2-3, the V gene TRBV5-6; 13 nucleotides line up with TRBD2. This CDR3 has 16 amino acids. Trimming at V came to 4 bases and at J to 4 bases, leaving 6 bases not matched to a gene. Germline-derived CDR1 and CDR2 are SGHDT and YYEEEE. CDR3 in DNA: TGTGCCAGCAGCCGACTAGCGGGGGGACAATCAGATACGCAGTATTTT. Translating gives CASSRLAGGQSDTQYF.

Written as DNA, the CDR3 is TGCGCCAGCAGTCCCGGGGCGGCAGATACGCAGTATTTT. Translation gives CASSPGAADTQYF. This chain connects TRBV5-1 to TRBJ2-3; either TRBD1 or TRBD2 may fit D (5 bases each). The CDR3 spans 13 residues. The V and J ends lost 5 bases and 4 bases respectively, with 11 bases between them. The germline V gene has CDR1 SGHRS and CDR2 YFSETQ.

The rearrangement links TRBV11-3 to TRBJ2-2; D possibly corresponds to TRBD2 (5 bases). The V end lost 3 bases, the J end lost 3 bases, and 14 bases lay between the germline ends. The germline gives CDR1 SGHNT, CDR2 YENEEA. This CDR3 region has 16 residues. This chain's CDR3 is CASSFGGSKYTGELFF. In DNA, the CDR3 is TGTGCCAGCAGCTTCGGCGGGTCGAAGTACACCGGGGAGCTGTTTTTT.

The chain is built from TRBV30 and TRBJ2-7, with D maybe TRBD2 (6 bases). This CDR3 is built from 13 residues. Germline CDR1 GTSNPN, CDR2 SVGIG (reference sequence). The V end lost 3 bases, the J end lost 2 bases, and 11 bases lay between the germline ends. The CDR3 DNA sequence: TGTGCCTGGAGGATCCCGGGAGCCTACGAGCAGTACTTC. Amino acids: CAWRIPGAYEQYF.

The chain is built from TRBV11-2 and TRBJ2-1; 9 nucleotides match TRBD1. V gave up 4 bases and J gave up 7 bases; unmatched junction bases: 2. The CDR3 is 13 amino acids. Looked up from germline, CDR1 is SGHAT and CDR2 is FQNNGV. The CDR3 region is CASSWGTGNEQFF. Here the CDR3 DNA reads TGTGCCAGCAGCTGGGGGACAGGGAATGAGCAGTTCTTC.

The chain combines TRBV29-1 with TRBJ2-7; TRBD1 might be the D (6 bases). CDR3 size: 14 residues. Between the trimmed V and J ends, which lost 6 bases and 2 bases, there was a span of 17 bases. Per germline, CDR1 SQVTM and CDR2 ANQGSEA. CDR3 sequence reads: CSVTGTFNPYEQYF. As DNA, the CDR3 is TGCAGCGTGACCGGGACATTCAACCCCTACGAGCAGTACTTC.

The chain links TRBV27 to TRBJ1-5, with D tentatively TRBD1 (5 bases). Germline values: CDR1 MNHEY, CDR2 SMNVEV (reference sequence). The CDR3 runs 13 residues. The V and J ends lost 6 bases and 5 bases respectively, with 11 bases between them. CDR3 in DNA: TGTGCCAGCAGCCGGGACGGCTATCAGCCCCAGCATTTT. Translation: CASSRDGYQPQHF.